This T cell receptor (beta chain) was obtained from a study of tumor-infiltrating lymphocytes in primary liver carcinoma. Study in general: Ranging in age from 30 to 69 years, the patients were men and women.

Co-extraction of both nucleic acids (RNA and DNA) used about 18-34 mg of unsorted bulk tissue. Patients underwent surgical resection for primary liver carcinoma. The CDR3 covers 22 residues. Germline V gene data show CDR1 as MNHNY and CDR2 as SVGAGI (reference sequence). TCR beta cDNA was made from 400 to 500 ng total RNA with a constant-region primer. Slightly modified ARM-PCR served as the procedure for the TCR beta libraries. These libraries came from three rounds of nested multiplex PCR. TRBV1-TRBV30 forward and Cbeta reverse primers drove the first two roughly 10-cycle rounds. TCRdb re-called the multiplex PCR reads with MiXCR, one entry per CDR3 protein. The sample holds roughly 70,000 distinct CDR3 sequences; about three quarters are singletons and the top ten take under 45%. Findings of the study overall: Lesser overlap characterized tumor-adjacent and tumor-blood pairs relative to tumor region pairs. Tumor samples exhibited a significantly greater top-250-clone fraction than blood samples (p = 0.039).

As concerns this clonotype: Its antigen remains unidentified. One end of the junction fails to match germline, which may point to a read error.

The material sequenced was liver tumor tissue from sampling region 4. Subset indicated: tumor region T4, right-lateral pole. The receptor was derived from a man aged 35 to 55 with primary liver carcinoma and hepatitis B virus infection. The gene calls are TRBV6-6 and TRBJ2-3; tentatively, D is TRBD1 (9 bases). This chain's CDR3 is CPSSYPLTGGSGSRASTDTQYF. The CDR3 bases are TGTCCCAGCAGTTACCCCCTCACAGGGGGCAGCGGGAGTAGAGCTAGCACAGATACGCAGTATTTT.